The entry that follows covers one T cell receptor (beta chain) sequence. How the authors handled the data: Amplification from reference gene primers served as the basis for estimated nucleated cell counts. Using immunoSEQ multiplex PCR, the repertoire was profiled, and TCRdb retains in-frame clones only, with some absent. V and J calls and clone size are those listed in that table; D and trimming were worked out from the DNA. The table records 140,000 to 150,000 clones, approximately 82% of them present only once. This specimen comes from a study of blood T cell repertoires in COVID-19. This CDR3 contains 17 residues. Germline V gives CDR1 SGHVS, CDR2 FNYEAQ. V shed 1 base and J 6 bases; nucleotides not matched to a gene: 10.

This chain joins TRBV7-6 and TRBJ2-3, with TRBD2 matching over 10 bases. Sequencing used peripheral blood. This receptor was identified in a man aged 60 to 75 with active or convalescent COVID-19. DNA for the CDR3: TGTGCCAGCAGCTTAGAAGCTAGCGGGAGTGGTGGGGATACGCAGTATTTT. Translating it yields CASSLEASGSGGDTQYF.